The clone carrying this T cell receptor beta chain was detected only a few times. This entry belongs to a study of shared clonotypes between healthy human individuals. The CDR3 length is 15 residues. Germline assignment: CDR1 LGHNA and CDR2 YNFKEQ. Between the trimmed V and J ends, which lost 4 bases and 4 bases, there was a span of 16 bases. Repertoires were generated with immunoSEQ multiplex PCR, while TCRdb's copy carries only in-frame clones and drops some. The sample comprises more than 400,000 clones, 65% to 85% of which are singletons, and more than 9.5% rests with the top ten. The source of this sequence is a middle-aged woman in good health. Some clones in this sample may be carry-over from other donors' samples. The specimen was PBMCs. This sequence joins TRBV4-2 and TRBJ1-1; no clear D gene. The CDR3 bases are TGTGCCAGCAGCCCCCTAAGGACGGGGAGCACTGAAGCTTTCTTT. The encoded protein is CASSPLRTGSTEAFF.